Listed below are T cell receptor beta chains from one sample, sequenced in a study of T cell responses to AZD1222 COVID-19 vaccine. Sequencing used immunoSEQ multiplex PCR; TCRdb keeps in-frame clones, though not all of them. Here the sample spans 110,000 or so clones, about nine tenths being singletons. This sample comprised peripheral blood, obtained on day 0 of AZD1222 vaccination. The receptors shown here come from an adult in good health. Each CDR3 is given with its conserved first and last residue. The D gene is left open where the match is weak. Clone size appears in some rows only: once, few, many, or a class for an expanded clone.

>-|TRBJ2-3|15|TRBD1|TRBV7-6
TGTGCCAGCAGCCCCCACCGCAGGGGGTCGGATACGCAGTATTTT
CASSPHRRGSDTQYF
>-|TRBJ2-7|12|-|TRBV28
TGTGCCAGCAGTTCCGGGATCTACGAGCAGTACTTC
CASSSGIYEQYF
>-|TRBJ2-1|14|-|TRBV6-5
TGTGCCAGCAGTTACTCGATAAGGGGCGGTGAGCAGTTCTTC
CASSYSIRGGEQFF
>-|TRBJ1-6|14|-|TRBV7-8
TGTGCCAGCAACCCCACAGGGAGATCTTCACCCCTCCACTTT
CASNPTGRSSPLHF
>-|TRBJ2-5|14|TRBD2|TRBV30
TGTGCCTGGAGTGATGGGAGGGAACAAGAGACCCAGTACTTC
CAWSDGREQETQYF
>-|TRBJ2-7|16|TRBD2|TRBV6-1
TGTGCCAGCAGTGTTTCCAGCGGGGGGGCCCTCTACGAGCAGTACTTC
CASSVSSGGALYEQYF
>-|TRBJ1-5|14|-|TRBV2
TGTGCCAGCAGTGATCCCGCCAGGCGTCAGCCCCAGCATTTT
CASSDPARRQPQHF
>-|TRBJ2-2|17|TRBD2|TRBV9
TGTGCCAGCAGCGTAGGTGCGGGGGTCCCGAACACCGGGGAGCTGTTTTTT
CASSVGAGVPNTGELFF
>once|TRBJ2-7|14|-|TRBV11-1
TGTGCCAGCAGCCCCCAGAAGGGTCCCTACGAGCAGTACTTC
CASSPQKGPYEQYF
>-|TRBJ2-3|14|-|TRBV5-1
TGCGCCAGCAGCCAACGCATAAGCACAGATACGCAGTATTTT
CASSQRISTDTQYF
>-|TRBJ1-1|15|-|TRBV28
TGTGCCAGCAGTCAAGACAGGTCCGGAAGCACTGAAGCTTTCTTT
CASSQDRSGSTEAFF